This section outlines one TCR beta chain sequence together with its context. What it binds is not known. Then a second PCR, running roughly 7 to 11 cycles, was carried out with a sample-barcoded 5' primer and a J-beta primer mix. Every cDNA was tagged by a template-switch adaptor with 12 random nucleotides. MiXCR was run by TCRdb on the 5' RACE reads, yielding one entry per CDR3 protein. The repertoire holds around 800,000 distinct CDR3 sequences, with 35% to 50% as singletons. This CDR3 has 14 amino acids. Germline CDR1 reads DFQATT; CDR2 reads SNEGSKA (reference sequence). Trimming pared 3 bases from V and 1 base from J, leaving 12 bases between. The data were obtained in a study of blood T cells in healthy people across ages. Study results and caveats: Shifts in expanded clonotypes may have been confounded by donor CMV status, which was unknown. Naive CD4+ cells and diversity were both higher in long-lived donors than in aged donors.

The sample, 7.5 to 10 milliliters of peripheral blood, was drawn from each donor. The TCR originated in an elderly man in good health. The specimen sequenced was blood. The rearrangement joins TRBV20-1 to TRBJ1-1; possible D gene TRBD1, 5 bases. The CDR3 spells CSASPLGGNTEAFF. In DNA, the CDR3 is TGCAGTGCTAGCCCCCTTGGGGGGAACACTGAAGCTTTCTTT.